This entry lists 8 T cell receptor beta chains sequenced from one sample in a study of CD8 T cells in Susac syndrome. The authors reverse transcribed roughly 0.5 to 1 ug RNA with random hexamers. TCRdb processed the immunoSEQ multiplex PCR reads anew with MiXCR; each CDR3 protein has one entry. The table shows roughly 150,000 distinct CDR3 sequences, with roughly 95% occurring only once. The material sequenced was CD4+ T cells from PBMCs. The receptors come from a human donor with Susac syndrome.

This clonotype has just one count. The gene calls are TRBV20-1 and TRBJ2-3; possibly TRBD2 for D (6 bases). The CDR3 is 16 residues long. The V end lost 6 bases, the J end lost 2 bases, and 21 bases lay between the germline ends. The V gene's germline CDR1 is DFQATT and CDR2 SNEGSKA (reference sequence). CDR3 in amino acids: CSAGDAGTRHTDTQYF. CDR3 bases: TGCAGTGCAGGGGACGCCGGGACTCGACACACAGATACGCAGTATTTT.

This chain connects TRBV20-1 to TRBJ2-7; no clear D. Germline values: CDR1 DFQATT, CDR2 SNEGSKA (reference sequence). V lost 0 bases, J lost 0 bases, and 3 bases lay in between. The CDR3 covers 12 residues. The CDR3 spells CSARDNSYEQYF. In DNA form, the CDR3 reads TGCAGTGCTAGAGATAACTCCTACGAGCAGTACTTC.

The table lists this clonotype with a count of one. J is TRBJ1-2 and V is TRBV4-2, with 10 bases that match TRBD1. Germline-derived CDR1 and CDR2 are LGHNA and YNFKEQ. V lost 0 bases to trimming and J lost 6 bases; unmatched junction nucleotides: 7. CDR3 length: 16 residues. The chain's CDR3 is CASSQDLTGGIDGYTF. CDR3 bases: TGTGCCAGCAGCCAAGATTTGACAGGGGGCATCGATGGCTACACCTTC.

This clonotype was detected once. This chain connects TRBV28 to TRBJ1-1; 8 nucleotides match TRBD1. Germline values: CDR1 MDHEN, CDR2 SYDVKM. This CDR3 region has 14 residues. V shed 8 bases and J 6 bases; nucleotides not matched to a gene: 11. DNA of the CDR3: TGTGCCAGCGGGACAGGCCTTCCTTCCGCTGAAGCTTTCTTT. This translates into CASGTGLPSAEAFF. The full variable domain, with the rest looked up from reference TRBV28 and TRBJ1-1, is DVKVTQSSRYLVKRTGEKVFLECVQDMDHENMFWYRQDPGLGLRLIYFSYDVKMKEKGDIPEGYSVSREKKERFSLILESASTNQTSMYLCASGTGLPSAEAFFGQGTRLTVV.

The chain employs TRBV7-9 and TRBJ2-7, with 14 nucleotides matching TRBD2. The CDR3 covers 19 residues. V gave up 4 bases and J gave up 0 bases; unmatched junction bases: 11. Per germline, CDR1 SEHNR and CDR2 FQNEAQ (reference sequence). The CDR3 coding sequence is TGTGCCAGCAGCTCGTTGACTAGCGGGAGGGCCCAATCCTCCTACGAGCAGTACTTC. It is translated as CASSSLTSGRAQSSYEQYF.

This chain connects TRBV14 to TRBJ1-4; D ambiguous. V was cut by 4 bases and J by 0 bases, with 6 bases left in between. Germline V lookup: CDR1 SGHDN, CDR2 FVKESK. CDR3 length: 14 residues. DNA for the CDR3: TGTGCCAGCAGCCCGGAGGCAACTAATGAAAAACTGTTTTTT. It is translated as CASSPEATNEKLFF. Using reference TRBV14 and TRBJ1-4 for the parts outside the CDR3, the full variable domain is EAGVTQFPSHSVIEKGQTVTLRCDPISGHDNLYWYRRVMGKEIKFLLHFVKESKQDESGMPNNRFLAERTGGTYSTLKVQPAELEDSGVYFCASSPEATNEKLFFGSGTQLSVL.

The chain is built from TRBV7-9 and TRBJ2-1; 8 bases match TRBD1. CDR3 length: 13 residues. CDR1 is SEHNR, CDR2 FQNEAQ, per germline (reference sequence). The V gene end was trimmed by 4 bases and the J gene end by 7 bases; junction bases not matched to a gene: 3. DNA of the CDR3: TGTGCCAGCAGCTGGGACAGGTTAAATGAGCAGTTCTTC. It yields the protein CASSWDRLNEQFF.

The chain has TRBV10-1 and TRBJ1-2, with no clear D. Trimming cost V 10 bases and J 2 bases, with 5 bases left between them. The CDR3 consists of 10 residues. CDR1 WNHNN and CDR2 SYGVQD come from the germline V gene (reference sequence). CDR3 amino acids: CANSNYGYTF. The DNA for the CDR3 is TGCGCCAACTCAAACTATGGCTACACCTTC.